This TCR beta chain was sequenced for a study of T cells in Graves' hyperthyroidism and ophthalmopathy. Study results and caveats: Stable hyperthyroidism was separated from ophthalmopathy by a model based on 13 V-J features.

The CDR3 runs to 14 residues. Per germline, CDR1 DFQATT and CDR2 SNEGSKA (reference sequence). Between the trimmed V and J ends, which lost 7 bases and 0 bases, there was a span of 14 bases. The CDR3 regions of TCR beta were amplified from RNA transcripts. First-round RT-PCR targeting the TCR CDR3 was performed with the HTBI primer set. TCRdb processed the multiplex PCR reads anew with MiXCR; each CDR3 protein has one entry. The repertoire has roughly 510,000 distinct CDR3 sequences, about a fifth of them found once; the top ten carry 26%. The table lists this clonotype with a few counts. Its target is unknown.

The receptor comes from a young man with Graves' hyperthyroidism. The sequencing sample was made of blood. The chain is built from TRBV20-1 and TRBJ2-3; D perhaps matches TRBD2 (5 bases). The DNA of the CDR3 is TGCAGTGTCCGAGGGCTCCCTAGCACAGATACGCAGTATTTT. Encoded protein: CSVRGLPSTDTQYF.